Listed below are T cell receptor beta chains from one sample, sequenced in a study of lymphopenia after photon versus proton radiotherapy. The protocol was immunoSEQ multiplex PCR, while the TCRdb copy is restricted to in-frame clones and leaves out a portion. The sample shows 20,000 to 30,000 clones, around nine tenths of them seen only once. Material: peripheral blood, obtained from a patient treated with photon-based radiotherapy. These receptors were obtained from a woman aged 45-65 years with cholangiocarcinoma. Each CDR3 is given with its conserved first and last residue. The order of the fields is CDR3 protein, CDR3 DNA, D gene, V gene, J gene, clone size. The D gene is left open where the match is weak. For some rows the clone size is stated as once, few or many, or as a class when expanded; others skip it.

CDR3 protein: CASSLGGSNYGYTF
CDR3 DNA: TGCGCCAGCAGCCTAGGGGGATCTAACTATGGCTACACCTTC
D gene: .
V gene: TRBV10-2
J gene: TRBJ1-2
clone size: .

CDR3 protein: CASSYPGQTNTGELFF
CDR3 DNA: TGTGCCAGCAGCTACCCTGGACAGACCAACACCGGGGAGCTGTTTTTT
D gene: .
V gene: TRBV5-8
J gene: TRBJ2-2
clone size: .

CDR3 protein: CASTNSRNSGNTIYF
CDR3 DNA: TGTGCCAGTACAAATTCCAGAAACTCTGGAAACACCATATATTTT
D gene: .
V gene: TRBV19
J gene: TRBJ1-3
clone size: .

CDR3 protein: CASSQGWDEQFF
CDR3 DNA: TGCGCCAGCAGCCAAGGGTGGGATGAGCAGTTCTTC
D gene: .
V gene: TRBV4-1
J gene: TRBJ2-1
clone size: .

CDR3 protein: CASSLLGATTEAFF
CDR3 DNA: TGTGCCAGCAGTTTGCTCGGGGCGACCACTGAAGCTTTCTTT
D gene: .
V gene: TRBV6-5
J gene: TRBJ1-1
clone size: .

CDR3 protein: CASSLRGGQPQHF
CDR3 DNA: TGTGCCAGCAGTTTACGGGGGGGTCAGCCCCAGCATTTT
D gene: .
V gene: TRBV27
J gene: TRBJ1-5
clone size: .

CDR3 protein: CASSYEGFAEAFF
CDR3 DNA: TGTGCCAGCAGTTACGAGGGGTTCGCTGAAGCTTTCTTT
D gene: .
V gene: TRBV6-6
J gene: TRBJ1-1
clone size: .

CDR3 protein: CASSLVWVNYGYTF
CDR3 DNA: TGTGCCAGCAGCTTAGTTTGGGTTAACTATGGCTACACCTTC
D gene: .
V gene: TRBV7-2
J gene: TRBJ1-2
clone size: .

CDR3 protein: CASSGSGAIISGANVLTF
CDR3 DNA: TGTGCCAGCTCAGGGTCCGGGGCGATAATCTCTGGGGCCAACGTCCTGACTTTC
D gene: .
V gene: TRBV7-8
J gene: TRBJ2-6
clone size: once

CDR3 protein: CASSQNPGSFINTEAFF
CDR3 DNA: TGTGCCAGCAGTCAGAATCCAGGAAGTTTTATTAACACTGAAGCTTTCTTT
D gene: .
V gene: TRBV27
J gene: TRBJ1-1
clone size: .

CDR3 protein: CAIKGTFEQFF
CDR3 DNA: TGTGCCATAAAAGGGACATTTGAGCAGTTCTTC
D gene: .
V gene: TRBV6-6
J gene: TRBJ2-1
clone size: once

CDR3 protein: CASSGTGQGEETQYF
CDR3 DNA: TGTGCCAGTAGTGGCACGGGACAGGGGGAAGAGACCCAGTACTTC
D gene: TRBD1
V gene: TRBV19
J gene: TRBJ2-5
clone size: .

CDR3 protein: CASSIVGISGGLSGNTIYF
CDR3 DNA: TGTGCCAGTAGTATAGTGGGTATCTCGGGAGGATTATCTGGAAACACCATATATTTT
D gene: .
V gene: TRBV19
J gene: TRBJ1-3
clone size: once

CDR3 protein: CASSPTSGGLRTDTQYF
CDR3 DNA: TGTGCCAGCTCACCGACTAGCGGGGGCCTTAGGACAGATACGCAGTATTTT
D gene: TRBD2
V gene: TRBV18
J gene: TRBJ2-3
clone size: .

CDR3 protein: CASSLFKGSSYNSPLHF
CDR3 DNA: TGTGCCAGCAGTTTATTTAAGGGGAGCTCCTATAATTCACCCCTCCACTTT
D gene: .
V gene: TRBV27
J gene: TRBJ1-6
clone size: .

CDR3 protein: CASSLQGLNYGYTF
CDR3 DNA: TGTGCCAGCAGCTTACAAGGCCTTAACTATGGCTACACCTTC
D gene: .
V gene: TRBV11-2
J gene: TRBJ1-2
clone size: .

CDR3 protein: CSANSDVPNTEAFF
CDR3 DNA: TGCAGCGCAAACTCGGACGTCCCGAACACTGAAGCTTTCTTT
D gene: .
V gene: TRBV29-1
J gene: TRBJ1-1
clone size: .

CDR3 protein: CASSVIGLARPTVWEQYF
CDR3 DNA: TGTGCCAGCAGCGTAATAGGACTAGCGAGGCCTACAGTATGGGAGCAGTACTTC
D gene: TRBD2
V gene: TRBV9
J gene: TRBJ2-7
clone size: .

CDR3 protein: CASSLVGSRYGYTF
CDR3 DNA: TGTGCCAGCAGCTTAGTGGGCTCCCGCTATGGCTACACCTTC
D gene: .
V gene: TRBV7-1
J gene: TRBJ1-2
clone size: .

CDR3 protein: CASSPGLAGSYEQYF
CDR3 DNA: TGCGCCAGCAGCCCAGGACTAGCGGGGTCCTACGAGCAGTACTTC
D gene: TRBD2
V gene: TRBV5-1
J gene: TRBJ2-7
clone size: .

CDR3 protein: CASRGRGQGNTEAFF
CDR3 DNA: TGCGCCAGCAGAGGGAGGGGGCAAGGGAACACTGAAGCTTTCTTT
D gene: TRBD1
V gene: TRBV4-1
J gene: TRBJ1-1
clone size: .

CDR3 protein: CASSENSNQPQHF
CDR3 DNA: TGCGCCAGCAGTGAAAATAGCAATCAGCCCCAGCATTTT
D gene: .
V gene: TRBV10-2
J gene: TRBJ1-5
clone size: .

CDR3 protein: CASSLSPAGTIYF
CDR3 DNA: TGTGCCAGCAGTTTATCTCCGGCGGGCACCATATATTTT
D gene: .
V gene: TRBV27
J gene: TRBJ1-3
clone size: few

CDR3 protein: CASSRTSGSTDTQYF
CDR3 DNA: TGTGCCAGCAGCCGGACTAGCGGGAGCACAGATACGCAGTATTTT
D gene: TRBD2
V gene: TRBV11-3
J gene: TRBJ2-3
clone size: .

CDR3 protein: CASSVVGPTTVYEQFF
CDR3 DNA: TGCGCCAGCAGCGTAGTAGGACCCACGACGGTGTATGAGCAGTTCTTC
D gene: .
V gene: TRBV5-1
J gene: TRBJ2-1
clone size: .

CDR3 protein: CASSLEAGANYGYTF
CDR3 DNA: TGTGCCAGCAGCTTAGAAGCGGGGGCCAACTATGGCTACACCTTC
D gene: .
V gene: TRBV7-6
J gene: TRBJ1-2
clone size: .

CDR3 protein: CASSSTGQGTHEQYF
CDR3 DNA: TGTGCCAGCAGCTCGACGGGACAGGGGACCCACGAGCAGTACTTC
D gene: TRBD1
V gene: TRBV11-3
J gene: TRBJ2-7
clone size: .

CDR3 protein: CASQGFRSLSYNEQFF
CDR3 DNA: TGTGCCAGCCAGGGGTTTCGGTCATTATCCTACAATGAGCAGTTCTTC
D gene: .
V gene: TRBV2
J gene: TRBJ2-1
clone size: once

CDR3 protein: CASSTSNHGYTF
CDR3 DNA: TGTGCCAGTTCCACCTCTAACCATGGCTACACCTTC
D gene: .
V gene: TRBV19
J gene: TRBJ1-2
clone size: .

CDR3 protein: CASSPGGEQFF
CDR3 DNA: TGTGCCAGCAGCCCGGGGGGTGAGCAGTTCTTC
D gene: TRBD2
V gene: TRBV13
J gene: TRBJ2-1
clone size: .

CDR3 protein: CASKGYEQYF
CDR3 DNA: TGTGCCAGCAAAGGGTACGAGCAGTACTTC
D gene: .
V gene: TRBV27
J gene: TRBJ2-7
clone size: .

CDR3 protein: CAISEGGLRVDTGELFF
CDR3 DNA: TGTGCCATCAGTGAAGGGGGCCTCAGGGTGGACACCGGGGAGCTGTTTTTT
D gene: TRBD1
V gene: TRBV10-3
J gene: TRBJ2-2
clone size: .

CDR3 protein: CSVEGGEGQGTDTQYF
CDR3 DNA: TGCAGCGTTGAGGGGGGGGAAGGACAGGGCACAGATACGCAGTATTTT
D gene: .
V gene: TRBV29-1
J gene: TRBJ2-3
clone size: .

CDR3 protein: CASSYSILATDTQYF
CDR3 DNA: TGTGCCAGCAGTTACTCGATTCTAGCTACAGATACGCAGTATTTT
D gene: .
V gene: TRBV6-5
J gene: TRBJ2-3
clone size: once

CDR3 protein: CASSLGNRLNEQFF
CDR3 DNA: TGTGCCAGCAGCTTAGGGAATCGCCTCAATGAGCAGTTCTTC
D gene: .
V gene: TRBV27
J gene: TRBJ2-1
clone size: .

CDR3 protein: CASEGLAGAQETQYF
CDR3 DNA: TGTGCCAGCGAGGGACTAGCGGGGGCCCAAGAGACCCAGTACTTC
D gene: TRBD2
V gene: TRBV2
J gene: TRBJ2-5
clone size: .

CDR3 protein: CASSLSLLAGNTGELFF
CDR3 DNA: TGTGCCAGCAGCTTATCCCTGCTAGCGGGGAACACCGGGGAGCTGTTTTTT
D gene: TRBD2
V gene: TRBV11-2
J gene: TRBJ2-2
clone size: .

CDR3 protein: CASRGTGENTGELFF
CDR3 DNA: TGTGCCAGCAGGGGTACGGGGGAGAACACCGGGGAGCTGTTTTTT
D gene: .
V gene: TRBV6-5
J gene: TRBJ2-2
clone size: once

CDR3 protein: CASSIGLAGGQDTQYF
CDR3 DNA: TGTGCCAGCAGCATAGGACTAGCGGGGGGGCAAGATACGCAGTATTTT
D gene: TRBD2
V gene: TRBV5-4
J gene: TRBJ2-3
clone size: .

CDR3 protein: CASSLVSDTEAFF
CDR3 DNA: TGTGCCAGCAGCTTAGTAAGCGACACTGAAGCTTTCTTT
D gene: .
V gene: TRBV7-2
J gene: TRBJ1-1
clone size: .

CDR3 protein: CASSVPGPDTEAFF
CDR3 DNA: TGTGCCAGCAGCGTTCCGGGCCCGGACACTGAAGCTTTCTTT
D gene: .
V gene: TRBV5-6
J gene: TRBJ1-1
clone size: .

CDR3 protein: CASSLRPGQPPQQETQYF
CDR3 DNA: TGTGCCAGCAGCTTACGTCCGGGCCAACCTCCTCAACAAGAGACCCAGTACTTC
D gene: .
V gene: TRBV7-2
J gene: TRBJ2-5
clone size: .

CDR3 protein: CASSFSLMAGASTDTQYF
CDR3 DNA: TGTGCCAGCAGCTTTAGCCTTATGGCGGGGGCCTCCACAGATACGCAGTATTTT
D gene: .
V gene: TRBV7-2
J gene: TRBJ2-3
clone size: .

CDR3 protein: CASSALVYGYTF
CDR3 DNA: TGTGCCAGCAGTGCCCTGGTCTATGGCTACACCTTC
D gene: .
V gene: TRBV6-6
J gene: TRBJ1-2
clone size: .

CDR3 protein: CSVAAGTNIQYF
CDR3 DNA: TGCAGCGTTGCAGCAGGGACCAACATTCAGTACTTC
D gene: .
V gene: TRBV29-1
J gene: TRBJ2-4
clone size: .

CDR3 protein: CASSLDRGNTEAFF
CDR3 DNA: TGTGCCAGCAGCTTAGACAGGGGCAACACTGAAGCTTTCTTT
D gene: TRBD1
V gene: TRBV7-2
J gene: TRBJ1-1
clone size: .

CDR3 protein: CANSLSGYSNQPQHF
CDR3 DNA: TGTGCCAACAGCTTATCTGGATATAGCAATCAGCCCCAGCATTTT
D gene: .
V gene: TRBV7-9
J gene: TRBJ1-5
clone size: once

CDR3 protein: CASSVTDLNTEAFF
CDR3 DNA: TGTGCCAGCAGTGTAACAGACTTGAACACTGAAGCTTTCTTT
D gene: .
V gene: TRBV2
J gene: TRBJ1-1
clone size: .

CDR3 protein: CASSPLGTGELFF
CDR3 DNA: TGTGCCAGCTCACCATTGGGGACCGGGGAGCTGTTTTTT
D gene: .
V gene: TRBV18
J gene: TRBJ2-2
clone size: .

CDR3 protein: CSAGDRGRGAEAFF
CDR3 DNA: TGCAGCGCTGGAGACAGGGGGCGCGGCGCTGAAGCTTTCTTT
D gene: TRBD1
V gene: TRBV29-1
J gene: TRBJ1-1
clone size: .